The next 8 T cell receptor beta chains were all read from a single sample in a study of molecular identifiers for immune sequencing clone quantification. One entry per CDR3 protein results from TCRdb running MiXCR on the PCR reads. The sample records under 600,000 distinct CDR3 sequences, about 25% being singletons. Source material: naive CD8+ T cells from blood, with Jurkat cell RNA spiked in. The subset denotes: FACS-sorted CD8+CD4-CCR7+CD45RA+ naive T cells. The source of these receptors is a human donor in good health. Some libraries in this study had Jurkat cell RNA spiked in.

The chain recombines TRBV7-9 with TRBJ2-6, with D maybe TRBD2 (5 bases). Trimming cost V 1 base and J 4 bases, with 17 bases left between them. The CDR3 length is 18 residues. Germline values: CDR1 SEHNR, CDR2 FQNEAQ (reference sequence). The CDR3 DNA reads TGTGCCAGCAGCTTAGGGGTAGCGTGGGCTCTGGGGGCCAACGTCCTGACTTTC. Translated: CASSLGVAWALGANVLTF.

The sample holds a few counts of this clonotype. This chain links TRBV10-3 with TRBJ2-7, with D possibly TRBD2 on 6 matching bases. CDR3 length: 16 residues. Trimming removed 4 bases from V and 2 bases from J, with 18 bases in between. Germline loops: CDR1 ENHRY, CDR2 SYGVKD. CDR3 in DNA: TGTGCCATCAGTGCCCCGGACTCAAGCGGGCCCTACGAGCAGTACTTC. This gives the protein CAISAPDSSGPYEQYF.

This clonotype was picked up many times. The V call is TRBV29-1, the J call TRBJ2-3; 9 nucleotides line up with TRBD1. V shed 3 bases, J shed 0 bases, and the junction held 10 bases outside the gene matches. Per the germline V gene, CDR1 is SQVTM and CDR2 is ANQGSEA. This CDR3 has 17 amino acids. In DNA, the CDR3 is TGCAGCGTTGAGGCCTCAACGGACAGGGGCAGCACAGATACGCAGTATTTT. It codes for CSVEASTDRGSTDTQYF.

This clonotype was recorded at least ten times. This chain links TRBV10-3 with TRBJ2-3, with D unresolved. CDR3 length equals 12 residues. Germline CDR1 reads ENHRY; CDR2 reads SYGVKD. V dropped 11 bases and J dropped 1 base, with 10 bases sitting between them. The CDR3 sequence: CAPPSCTDTQYF. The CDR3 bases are TGTGCCCCCCCGAGCTGCACAGATACGCAGTATTTT.

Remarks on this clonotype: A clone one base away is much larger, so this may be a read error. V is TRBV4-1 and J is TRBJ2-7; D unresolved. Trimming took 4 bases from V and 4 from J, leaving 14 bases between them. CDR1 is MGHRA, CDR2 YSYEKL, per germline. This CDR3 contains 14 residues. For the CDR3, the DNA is TGCGCCAGCAGCCCTCACCAAACGCGGTACGAGCAGTACTTC. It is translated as CASSPHQTRYEQYF.

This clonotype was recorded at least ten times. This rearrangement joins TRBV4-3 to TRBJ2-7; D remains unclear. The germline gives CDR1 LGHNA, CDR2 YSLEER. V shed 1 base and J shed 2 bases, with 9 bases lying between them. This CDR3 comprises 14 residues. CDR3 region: CASSQALHTYEQYF. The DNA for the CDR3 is TGCGCCAGCAGCCAAGCACTTCATACCTACGAGCAGTACTTC.

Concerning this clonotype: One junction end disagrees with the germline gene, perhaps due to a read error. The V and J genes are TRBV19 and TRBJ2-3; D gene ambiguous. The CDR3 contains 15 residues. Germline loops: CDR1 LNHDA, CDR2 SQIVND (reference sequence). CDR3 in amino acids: CASSIAPDRTDTRYF. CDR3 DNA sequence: TGTGCCAGTAGTATCGCCCCAGACCGCACAGATACGCGGTATTTT. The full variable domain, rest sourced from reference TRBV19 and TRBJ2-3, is DGGITQSPKYLFRKEGQNVTLSCEQNLNHDAMYWYRQDPGQGLRLIYYSQIVNDFQKGDIAEGYSVSREKKESFPLTVTSAQKNPTAFYLCASSIAPDRTDTRYFGPGTRLTVL.

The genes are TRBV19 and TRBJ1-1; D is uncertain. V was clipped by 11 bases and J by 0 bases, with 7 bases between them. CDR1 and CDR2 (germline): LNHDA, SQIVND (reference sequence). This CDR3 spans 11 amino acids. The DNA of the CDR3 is TGTGCCGCGATGTTGAACACTGAAGCTTTCTTT. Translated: CAAMLNTEAFF. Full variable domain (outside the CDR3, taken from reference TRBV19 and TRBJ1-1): DGGITQSPKYLFRKEGQNVTLSCEQNLNHDAMYWYRQDPGQGLRLIYYSQIVNDFQKGDIAEGYSVSREKKESFPLTVTSAQKNPTAFYLCAAMLNTEAFFGQGTRLTVV.